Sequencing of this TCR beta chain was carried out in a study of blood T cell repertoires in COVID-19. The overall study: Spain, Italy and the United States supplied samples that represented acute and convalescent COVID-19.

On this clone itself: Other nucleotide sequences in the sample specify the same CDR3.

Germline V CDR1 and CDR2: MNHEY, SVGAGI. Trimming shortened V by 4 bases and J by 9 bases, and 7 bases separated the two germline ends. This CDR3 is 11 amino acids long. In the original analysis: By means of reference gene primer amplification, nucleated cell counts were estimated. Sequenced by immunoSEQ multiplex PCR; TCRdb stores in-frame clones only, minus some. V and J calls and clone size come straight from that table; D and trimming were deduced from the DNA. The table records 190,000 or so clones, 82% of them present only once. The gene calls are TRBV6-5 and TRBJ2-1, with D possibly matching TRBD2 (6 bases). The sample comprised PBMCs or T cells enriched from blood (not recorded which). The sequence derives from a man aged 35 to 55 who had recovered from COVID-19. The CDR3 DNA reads TGTGCCAGCAGTTTGGGGGGTGAGCAGTTCTTC. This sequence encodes CASSLGGEQFF.